The rows below give T cell receptor beta chains drawn from one sample of a study of metastatic and nonmetastatic thyroid tumors. From the PCR reads, TCRdb re-called clones with MiXCR. The repertoire holds about 30,000 clones, 20% to 25% seen once, with about 10% in the top ten. Sequenced material: blood. Receptors originate from a female donor with papillary thyroid cancer or a benign thyroid nodule (not recorded which). Some clones in this sample may be carry-over from other donors' samples. The CDR3 runs from the conserved cysteine through the conserved F or W. A D gene is named only where the DNA matches it firmly. Size tells how often a clone was seen (once, few, many) or the class of an expanded clone, and some rows leave it out.

d_call j_call v_call clone_size cdr3_nt cdr3_aa
- TRBJ2-1 TRBV28 - TGTGCCATCACCCGGGTGGGACCCTACAATGAGCAGTTCTTC CAITRVGPYNEQFF
TRBD2 TRBJ2-1 TRBV19 many TGTGCCAGTAGTAGCGGGGGGAATTACAATGAGCAGTTCTTC CASSSGGNYNEQFF
- TRBJ2-7 TRBV20-1 medium-sized TGCAGTGCTAGACCCCCGGACCTAACCTACGAGCAGTACTTC CSARPPDLTYEQYF
- TRBJ1-2 TRBV6-2/TRBV6-3 medium-sized TGTGCCAGCAGTTACTCGACGGGGTTAGGCTACACCTTC CASSYSTGLGYTF
- TRBJ1-3 TRBV11-2 few TGTGCCAGCAGCTTAGGGGGATCTGGAAACACCATATATTTT CASSLGGSGNTIYF
TRBD1 TRBJ2-2 TRBV7-3 - TGTGCCAGCAGCTTAGGTGGACAGGGGAACACCGGGGAGCTGTTTTTT CASSLGGQGNTGELFF
- TRBJ2-7 TRBV6-2/TRBV6-3 medium-sized TGTGCCAGCAGTTCCTTTTCCCGGACCCCCTACGAGCAGTACTTC CASSSFSRTPYEQYF
- TRBJ2-2 TRBV19 many TGTGCCAGTAGGGACGAGGGACGGAACACCGGGGAGCTGTTTTTT CASRDEGRNTGELFF
TRBD1 TRBJ1-5 TRBV18 - TGTGCCAGCTCACAAAAGGGACAGTATAGCAATCAGCCCCAGCATTTT CASSQKGQYSNQPQHF
- TRBJ1-2 TRBV7-2 many TGTGCCAGCAGCGACAGGCTAAACTATGGCTACACCTTC CASSDRLNYGYTF
- TRBJ2-2 TRBV2 few TGTGACAGCGGAAGGGGAGCGGCCGGCGAGCTGTTTTTT CDSGRGAAGELFF
TRBD1 TRBJ2-7 TRBV19 few TGTGCCAGTAGTACGGGACAGCCCTACGAGCAGTACTTC CASSTGQPYEQYF
TRBD2 TRBJ2-2 TRBV2 - TGTGCCAGCTGTGATGGTCTAGCGGGAAGTCTCGCGAACACCGGGGAGCTGTTTTTT CASCDGLAGSLANTGELFF
TRBD2 TRBJ2-3 TRBV18 many TGTGCCAGCTCACCAGAAGCGGGACTAATAGATACGCAGTATTTT CASSPEAGLIDTQYF
- TRBJ1-2 TRBV6-2/TRBV6-3 - TGTGCCAGCAGTTACGATTCACGGGCCCCGACGTATGGCTACACATTC CASSYDSRAPTYGYTF
TRBD1 TRBJ1-6 TRBV2 - TGTGCCAGCAGTCTACAGGGGAGGGGTTCACCCCTCCACTTT CASSLQGRGSPLHF